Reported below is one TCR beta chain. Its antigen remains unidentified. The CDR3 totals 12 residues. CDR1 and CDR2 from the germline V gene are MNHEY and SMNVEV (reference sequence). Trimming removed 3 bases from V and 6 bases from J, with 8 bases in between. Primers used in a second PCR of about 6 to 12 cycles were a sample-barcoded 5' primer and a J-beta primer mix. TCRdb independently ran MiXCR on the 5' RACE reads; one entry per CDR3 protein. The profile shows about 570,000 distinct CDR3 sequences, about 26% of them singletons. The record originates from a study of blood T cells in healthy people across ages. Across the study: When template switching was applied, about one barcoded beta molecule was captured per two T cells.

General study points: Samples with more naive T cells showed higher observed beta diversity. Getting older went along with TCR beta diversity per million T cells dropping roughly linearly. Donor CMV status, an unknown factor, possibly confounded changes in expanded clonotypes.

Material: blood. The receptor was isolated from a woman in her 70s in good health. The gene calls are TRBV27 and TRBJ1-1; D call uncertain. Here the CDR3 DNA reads TGTGCCAGCAGTTTGGTAGGCGCTGAAGCTTTCTTT. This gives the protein CASSLVGAEAFF.